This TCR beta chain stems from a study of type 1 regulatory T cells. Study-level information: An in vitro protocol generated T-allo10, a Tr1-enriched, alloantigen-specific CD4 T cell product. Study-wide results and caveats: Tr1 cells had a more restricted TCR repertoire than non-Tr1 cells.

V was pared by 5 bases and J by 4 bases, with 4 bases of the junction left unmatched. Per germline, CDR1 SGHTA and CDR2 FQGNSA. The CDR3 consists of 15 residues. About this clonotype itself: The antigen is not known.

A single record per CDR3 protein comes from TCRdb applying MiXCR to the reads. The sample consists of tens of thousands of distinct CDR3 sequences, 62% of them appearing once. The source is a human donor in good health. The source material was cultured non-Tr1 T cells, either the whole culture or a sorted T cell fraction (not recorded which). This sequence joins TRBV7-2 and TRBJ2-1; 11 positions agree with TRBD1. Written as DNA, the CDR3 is TGTGCCAGCAGCCCGGGGACAGGGGGATACAATGAGCAGTTCTTC. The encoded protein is CASSPGTGGYNEQFF.